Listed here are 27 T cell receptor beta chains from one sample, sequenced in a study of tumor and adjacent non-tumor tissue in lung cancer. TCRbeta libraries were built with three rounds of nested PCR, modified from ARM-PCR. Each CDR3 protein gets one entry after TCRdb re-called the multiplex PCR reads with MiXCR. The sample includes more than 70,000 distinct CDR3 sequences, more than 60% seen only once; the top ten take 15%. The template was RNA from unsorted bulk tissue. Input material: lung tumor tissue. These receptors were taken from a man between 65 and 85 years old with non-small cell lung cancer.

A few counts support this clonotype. CDR3 in DNA: TGTGCCAGCAGTTACGCAGTAGGGGCAACTAATGAAAAACTGTTTTTT. Amino acid sequence: CASSYAVGATNEKLFF. The gene calls are TRBV6-5 and TRBJ1-4, with D possibly matching TRBD1 (5 bases). CDR3 length equals 16 residues. Germline-derived CDR1 and CDR2 are MNHEY and SVGAGI. Between the trimmed V and J ends, which lost 2 bases and 0 bases, there was a span of 10 bases.

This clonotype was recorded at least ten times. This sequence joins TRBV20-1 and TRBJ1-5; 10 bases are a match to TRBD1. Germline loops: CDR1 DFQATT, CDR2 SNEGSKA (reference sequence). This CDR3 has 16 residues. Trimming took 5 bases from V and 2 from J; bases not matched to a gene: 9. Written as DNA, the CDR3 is TGCAGTGCTGGAGGGGGCGGGACAGGGGGCAATCAGCCCCAGCATTTT. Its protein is CSAGGGGTGGNQPQHF.

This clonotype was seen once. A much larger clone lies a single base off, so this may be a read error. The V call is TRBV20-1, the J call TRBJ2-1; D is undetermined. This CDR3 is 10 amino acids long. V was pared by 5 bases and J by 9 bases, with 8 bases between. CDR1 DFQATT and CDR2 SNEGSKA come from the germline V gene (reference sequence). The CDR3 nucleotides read TGCAGTGCTGTGTACCCTGAGCAGTTCTTC. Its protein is CSAVYPEQFF.

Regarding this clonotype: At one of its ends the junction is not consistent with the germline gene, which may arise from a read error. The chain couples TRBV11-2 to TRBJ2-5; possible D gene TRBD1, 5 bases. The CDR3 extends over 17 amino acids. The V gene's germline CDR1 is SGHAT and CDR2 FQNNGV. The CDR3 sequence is CASSSRGQGKWQETQYF. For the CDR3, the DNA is TGTGCCAGCAGCTCGCGCGGACAAGGAAAGTGGCAAGAGACCCAGTACTTT.

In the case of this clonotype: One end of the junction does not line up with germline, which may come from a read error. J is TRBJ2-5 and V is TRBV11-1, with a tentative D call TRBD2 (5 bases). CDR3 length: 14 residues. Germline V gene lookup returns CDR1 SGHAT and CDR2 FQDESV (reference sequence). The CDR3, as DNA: TGTGCCAACAGCATAACCACTAGGCAAGAGACCCAGTACTTC. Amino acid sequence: CANSITTRQETQYF.

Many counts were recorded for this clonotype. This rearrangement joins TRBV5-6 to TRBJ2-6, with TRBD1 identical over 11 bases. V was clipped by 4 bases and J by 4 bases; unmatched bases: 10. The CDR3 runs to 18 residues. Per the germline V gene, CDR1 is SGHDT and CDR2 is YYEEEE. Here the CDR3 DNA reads TGTGCCAGCAGCCTCCTCGGACAGGGGGCAAGAGGGGCCAACGTCCTGACTTTC. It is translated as CASSLLGQGARGANVLTF.

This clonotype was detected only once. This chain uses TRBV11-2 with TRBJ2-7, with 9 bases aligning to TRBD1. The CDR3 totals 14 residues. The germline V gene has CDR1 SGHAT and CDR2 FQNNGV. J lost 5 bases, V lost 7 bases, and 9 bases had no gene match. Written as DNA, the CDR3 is TGTGCCAGCATCTTGCTGGACAGGGGCGACGAGCAGTACTTC. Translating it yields CASILLDRGDEQYF. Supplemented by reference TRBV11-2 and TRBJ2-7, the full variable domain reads EAGVAQSPRYKIIEKRQSVAFWCNPISGHATLYWYQQILGQGPKLLIQFQNNGVVDDSQLPKDRFSAERLKGVDSTLKIQPAKLEDSAVYLCASILLDRGDEQYFGPGTRLTVT.

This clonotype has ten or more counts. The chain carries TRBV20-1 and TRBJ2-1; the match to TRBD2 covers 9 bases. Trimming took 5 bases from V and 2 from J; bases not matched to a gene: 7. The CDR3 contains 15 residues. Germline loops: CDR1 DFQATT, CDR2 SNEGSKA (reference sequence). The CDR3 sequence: CSAQTRGGPYNEQFF. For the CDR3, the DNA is TGCAGTGCTCAAACGCGGGGGGGTCCCTACAATGAGCAGTTCTTC.

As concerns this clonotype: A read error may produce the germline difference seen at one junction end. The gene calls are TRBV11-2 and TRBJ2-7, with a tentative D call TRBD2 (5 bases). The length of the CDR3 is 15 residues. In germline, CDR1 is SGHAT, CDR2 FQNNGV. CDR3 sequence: CTSSFITRDIYEQYF. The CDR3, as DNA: TGTACCAGCAGCTTCATAACACGGGATATCTACGAGCAGTATTTC.

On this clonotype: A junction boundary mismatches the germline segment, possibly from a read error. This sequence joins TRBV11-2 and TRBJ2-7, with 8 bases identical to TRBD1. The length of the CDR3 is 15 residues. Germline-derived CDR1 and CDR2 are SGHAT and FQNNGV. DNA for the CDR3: TGTGCCAGCAGCTTAGTGGCCAGGGGGCGGTACGATCAGTACTTC. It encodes CASSLVARGRYDQYF.

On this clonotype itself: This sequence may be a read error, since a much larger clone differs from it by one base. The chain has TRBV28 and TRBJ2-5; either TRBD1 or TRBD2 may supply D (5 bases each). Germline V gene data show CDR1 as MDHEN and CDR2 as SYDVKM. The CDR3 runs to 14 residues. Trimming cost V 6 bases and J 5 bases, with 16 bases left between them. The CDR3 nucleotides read TGTGCCAGCAGGGGGACGGCAACAAGCGAGACCCAGTACTTC. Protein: CASRGTATSETQYF.

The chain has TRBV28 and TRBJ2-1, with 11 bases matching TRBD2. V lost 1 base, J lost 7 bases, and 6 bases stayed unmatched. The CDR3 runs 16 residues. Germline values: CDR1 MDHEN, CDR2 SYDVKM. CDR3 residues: CASSLLSSGGGNEQFF. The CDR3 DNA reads TGTGCCAGCAGTTTATTAAGTAGCGGGGGGGGTAATGAGCAGTTCTTC.

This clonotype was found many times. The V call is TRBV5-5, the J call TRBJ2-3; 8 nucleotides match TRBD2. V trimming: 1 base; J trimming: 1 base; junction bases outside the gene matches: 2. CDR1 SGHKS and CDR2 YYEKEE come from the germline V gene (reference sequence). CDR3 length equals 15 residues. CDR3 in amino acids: CASSLRAGGTDTQYF. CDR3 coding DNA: TGTGCCAGCAGCTTGAGAGCGGGGGGCACAGATACGCAGTATTTT.

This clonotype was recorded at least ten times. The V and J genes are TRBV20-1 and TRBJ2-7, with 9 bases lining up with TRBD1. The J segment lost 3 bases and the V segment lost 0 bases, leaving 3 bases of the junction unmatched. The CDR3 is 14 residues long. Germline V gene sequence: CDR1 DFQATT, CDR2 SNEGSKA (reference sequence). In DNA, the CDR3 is TGCAGTGCTAGAGAAACGGGACAGGGCTACGAGCAGTACTTC. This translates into CSARETGQGYEQYF.

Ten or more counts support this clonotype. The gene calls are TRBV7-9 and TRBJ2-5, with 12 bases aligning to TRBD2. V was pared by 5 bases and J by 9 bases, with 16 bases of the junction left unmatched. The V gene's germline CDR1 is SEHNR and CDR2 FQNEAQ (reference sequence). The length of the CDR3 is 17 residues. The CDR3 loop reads CASSNLAGGTQEKAQYF. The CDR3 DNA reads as TGTGCCAGCAGCAACCTAGCGGGAGGGACCCAAGAGAAGGCCCAGTACTTC.

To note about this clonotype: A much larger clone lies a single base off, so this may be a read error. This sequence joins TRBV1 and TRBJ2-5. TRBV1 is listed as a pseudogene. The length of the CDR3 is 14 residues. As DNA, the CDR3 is TGCGCCAGCAGCCAAGATCTGGCCCAAGAGACCCAGTACTTC. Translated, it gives CASSQDLAQETQYF.

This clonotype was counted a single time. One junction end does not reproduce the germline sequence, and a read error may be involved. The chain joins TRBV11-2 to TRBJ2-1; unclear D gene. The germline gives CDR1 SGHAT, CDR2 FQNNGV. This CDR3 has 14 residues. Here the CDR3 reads CVSSLVVPSNEQFF. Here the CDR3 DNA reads TGTGTCAGCAGTTTAGTAGTACCTTCAAATGAGCAGTTCTTC.

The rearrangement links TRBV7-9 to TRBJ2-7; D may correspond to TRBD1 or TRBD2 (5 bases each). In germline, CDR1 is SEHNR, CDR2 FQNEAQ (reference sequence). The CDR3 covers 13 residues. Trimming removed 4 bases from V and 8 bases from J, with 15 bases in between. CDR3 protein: CASSSPGKGQQYV. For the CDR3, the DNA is TGTGCCAGCAGCTCCCCCGGGAAGGGACAGCAGTACGTC.

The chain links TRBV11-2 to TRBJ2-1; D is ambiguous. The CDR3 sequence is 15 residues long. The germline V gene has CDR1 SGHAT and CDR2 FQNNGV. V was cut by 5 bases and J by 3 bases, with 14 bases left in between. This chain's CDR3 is CASSQSTSVYNEQFF. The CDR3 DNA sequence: TGTGCCAGCAGCCAAAGCACTTCAGTCTACAATGAGCAGTTCTTC.

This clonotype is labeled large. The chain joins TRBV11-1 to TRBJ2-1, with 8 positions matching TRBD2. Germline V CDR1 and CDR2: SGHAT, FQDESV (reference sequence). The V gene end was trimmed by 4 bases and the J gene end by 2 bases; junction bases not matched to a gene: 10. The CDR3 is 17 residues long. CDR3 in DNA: TGTGCCAGCAGCTGGTACCCAGCGGGAGTCCCCTACAATGAGCAGTTCTTC. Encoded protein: CASSWYPAGVPYNEQFF.

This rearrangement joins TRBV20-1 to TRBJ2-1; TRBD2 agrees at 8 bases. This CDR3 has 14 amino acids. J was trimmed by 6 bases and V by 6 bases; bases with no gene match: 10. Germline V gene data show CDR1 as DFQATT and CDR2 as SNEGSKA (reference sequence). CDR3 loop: CSARRISGANEQFF. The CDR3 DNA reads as TGCAGTGCCAGGAGAATTAGCGGGGCCAATGAGCAGTTCTTC.

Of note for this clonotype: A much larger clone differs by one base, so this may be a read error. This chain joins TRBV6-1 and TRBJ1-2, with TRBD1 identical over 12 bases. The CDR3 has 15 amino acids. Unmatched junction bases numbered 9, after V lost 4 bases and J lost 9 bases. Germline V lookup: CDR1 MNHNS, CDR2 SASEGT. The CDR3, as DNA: TGTGCCAGCAGTGTCGGGACAGGGGGCGCCGGGCGCTACACCTTC. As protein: CASSVGTGGAGRYTF.

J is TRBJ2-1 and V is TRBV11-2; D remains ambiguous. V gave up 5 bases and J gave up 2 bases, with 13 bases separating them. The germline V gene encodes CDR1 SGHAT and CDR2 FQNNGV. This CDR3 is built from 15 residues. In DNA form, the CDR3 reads TGTGCCAGCAGCCGAGACACTTCAGCCTACAATGAGCAGTTCTTC. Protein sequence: CASSRDTSAYNEQFF. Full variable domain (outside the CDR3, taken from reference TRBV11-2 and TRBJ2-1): EAGVAQSPRYKIIEKRQSVAFWCNPISGHATLYWYQQILGQGPKLLIQFQNNGVVDDSQLPKDRFSAERLKGVDSTLKIQPAKLEDSAVYLCASSRDTSAYNEQFFGPGTRLTVL.

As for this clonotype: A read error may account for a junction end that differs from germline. The CDR3 sequence: CASSLVTNTGEPFF. DNA for the CDR3: TGTGCCAGCAGCTTAGTGACTAACACCGGGGAGCCGTTTTTT. The genes are TRBV11-2 and TRBJ2-2; a weak D match, TRBD2 (5 bases). Looked up from germline, CDR1 is SGHAT and CDR2 is FQNNGV. This CDR3 has 14 amino acids.

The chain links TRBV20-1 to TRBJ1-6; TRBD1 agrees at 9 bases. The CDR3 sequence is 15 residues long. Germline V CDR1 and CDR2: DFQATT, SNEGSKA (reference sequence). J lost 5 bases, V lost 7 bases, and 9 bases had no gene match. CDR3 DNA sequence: TGCAGTGTTGTCCCGGGACAGGGACATAATTCACCCCTCCACTTT. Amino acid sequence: CSVVPGQGHNSPLHF.

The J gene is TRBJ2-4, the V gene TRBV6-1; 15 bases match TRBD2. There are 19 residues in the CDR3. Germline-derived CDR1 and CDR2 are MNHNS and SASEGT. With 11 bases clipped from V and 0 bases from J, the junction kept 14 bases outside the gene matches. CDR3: CACSGRTSGGDLAKNIQYF. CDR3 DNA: TGTGCCTGTAGTGGACGGACTAGCGGGGGGGACCTAGCCAAAAACATTCAGTACTTC.

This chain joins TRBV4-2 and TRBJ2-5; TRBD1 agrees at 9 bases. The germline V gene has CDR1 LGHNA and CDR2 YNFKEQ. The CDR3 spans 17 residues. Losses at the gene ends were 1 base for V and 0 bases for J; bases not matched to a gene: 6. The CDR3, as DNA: TGTGCCAGCAGCCAAGGGACAGGGGACAAATACCAAGAGACCCAGTACTTC. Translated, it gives CASSQGTGDKYQETQYF.